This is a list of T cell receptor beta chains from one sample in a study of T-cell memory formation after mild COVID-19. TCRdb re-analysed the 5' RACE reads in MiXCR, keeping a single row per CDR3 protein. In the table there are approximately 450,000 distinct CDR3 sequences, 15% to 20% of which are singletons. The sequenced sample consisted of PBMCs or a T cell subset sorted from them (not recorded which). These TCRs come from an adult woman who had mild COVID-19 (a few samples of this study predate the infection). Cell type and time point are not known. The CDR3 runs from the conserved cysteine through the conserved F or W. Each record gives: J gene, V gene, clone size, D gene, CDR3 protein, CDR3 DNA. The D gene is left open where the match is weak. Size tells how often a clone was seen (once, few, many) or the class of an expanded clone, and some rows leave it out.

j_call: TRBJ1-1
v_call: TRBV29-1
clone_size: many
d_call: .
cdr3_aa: CSVQVTEAFF
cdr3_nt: TGCAGCGTACAGGTTACTGAAGCTTTCTTT

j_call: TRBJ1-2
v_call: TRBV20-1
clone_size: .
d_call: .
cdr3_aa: CSARDYLQGHYGYTF
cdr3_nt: TGCAGTGCTAGAGATTATCTACAGGGCCACTATGGCTACACCTTC

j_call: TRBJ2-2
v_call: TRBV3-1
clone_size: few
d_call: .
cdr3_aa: CASSRRGQAGELFF
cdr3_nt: TGTGCCAGCAGCCGAAGAGGGCAAGCCGGGGAGCTGTTTTTT

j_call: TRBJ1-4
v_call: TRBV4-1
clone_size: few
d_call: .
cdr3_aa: CASSQGPSGGEKLFF
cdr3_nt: TGCGCCAGCAGCCAAGGCCCCTCAGGTGGTGAAAAACTGTTTTTT

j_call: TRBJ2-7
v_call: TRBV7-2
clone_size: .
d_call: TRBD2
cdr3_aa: CASSPFTTSGGYEQYF
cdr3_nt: TGTGCCAGCAGCCCCTTCACGACTAGCGGGGGCTACGAGCAGTACTTC

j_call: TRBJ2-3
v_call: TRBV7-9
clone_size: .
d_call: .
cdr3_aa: CASSLASAADTQYF
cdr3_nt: TGTGCCAGCAGCTTAGCATCAGCTGCAGATACGCAGTATTTT

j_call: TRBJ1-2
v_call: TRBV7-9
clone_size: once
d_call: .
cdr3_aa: CASQGLYGYTF
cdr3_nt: TGTGCCAGCCAGGGATTGTATGGCTACACCTTC

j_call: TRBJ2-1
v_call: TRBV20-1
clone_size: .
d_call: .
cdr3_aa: CTQTSGHEQFF
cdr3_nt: TGCACTCAGACGAGCGGGCATGAGCAGTTCTTC

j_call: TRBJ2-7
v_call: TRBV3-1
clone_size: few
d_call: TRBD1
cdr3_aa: CASSQESGQTAYEQYF
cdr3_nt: TGTGCCAGCAGCCAAGAATCGGGACAGACCGCCTACGAGCAGTACTTC

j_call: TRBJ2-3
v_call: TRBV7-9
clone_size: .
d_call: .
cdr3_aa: CALWDTDTQYF
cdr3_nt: TGTGCGTTATGGGACACAGATACGCAGTATTTT

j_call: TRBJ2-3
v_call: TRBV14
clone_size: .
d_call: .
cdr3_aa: CASSRGDWGRTDTQYF
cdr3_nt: TGTGCCAGCAGCCGCGGGGACTGGGGCCGCACAGATACGCAGTATTTT

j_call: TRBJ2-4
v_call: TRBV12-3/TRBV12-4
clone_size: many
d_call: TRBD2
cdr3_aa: CASSGLAGGRLAKNIQYF
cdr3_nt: TGTGCCAGCAGCGGACTAGCGGGGGGAAGGTTAGCCAAAAACATTCAGTACTTC

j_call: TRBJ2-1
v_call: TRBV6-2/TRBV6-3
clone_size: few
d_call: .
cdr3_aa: CASSYSPGVGVSDNEQFF
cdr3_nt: TGTGCCAGCAGTTACTCGCCAGGGGTGGGAGTCTCCGACAATGAGCAGTTCTTC

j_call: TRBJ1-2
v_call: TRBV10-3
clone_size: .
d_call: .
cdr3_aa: CAISTDSVYGYTF
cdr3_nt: TGTGCCATCAGCACGGACAGCGTCTATGGCTACACCTTC

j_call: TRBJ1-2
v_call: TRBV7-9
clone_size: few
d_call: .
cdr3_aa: CASSQRAGEGYTF
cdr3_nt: TGTGCCAGCAGCCAACGCGCAGGGGAGGGCTACACCTTC

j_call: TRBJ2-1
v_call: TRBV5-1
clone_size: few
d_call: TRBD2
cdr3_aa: CASSDPLAVPYNEQFF
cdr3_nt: TGCGCCAGCAGCGACCCACTAGCGGTACCCTACAATGAGCAGTTCTTC

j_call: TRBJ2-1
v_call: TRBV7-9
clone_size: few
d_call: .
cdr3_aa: CASSFLWAGTRVVDEQFF
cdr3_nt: .

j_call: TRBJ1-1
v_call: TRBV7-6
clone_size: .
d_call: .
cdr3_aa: CASSLSFGGNPSPTEAFF
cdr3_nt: TGTGCCAGCAGCTTATCTTTTGGGGGGAATCCGTCGCCAACTGAAGCTTTCTTT

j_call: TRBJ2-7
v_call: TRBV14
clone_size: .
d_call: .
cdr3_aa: CASSQGRDTSSYEQYF
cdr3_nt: TGTGCCAGCAGCCAAGGGAGGGACACCTCCTCCTACGAGCAGTACTTC

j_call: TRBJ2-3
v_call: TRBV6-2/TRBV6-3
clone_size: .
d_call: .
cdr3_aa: CASSSWTEFTDTQYF
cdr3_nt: TGTGCCAGCAGTTCCTGGACAGAATTCACAGATACGCAGTATTTT

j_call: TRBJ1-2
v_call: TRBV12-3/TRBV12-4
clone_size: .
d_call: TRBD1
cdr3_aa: CASSQTGSGGYTF
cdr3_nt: TGTGCCAGCAGCCAGACAGGGTCGGGTGGCTACACCTTC

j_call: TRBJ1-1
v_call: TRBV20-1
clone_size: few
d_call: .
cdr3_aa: CSARDYRSPGTEAFF
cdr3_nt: TGCAGTGCTAGAGACTACAGGTCACCGGGGACTGAAGCTTTCTTT

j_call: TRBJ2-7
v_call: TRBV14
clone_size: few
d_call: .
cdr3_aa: CASSQEPGSYEQYF
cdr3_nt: TGTGCCAGCAGCCAAGAACCGGGCTCCTACGAGCAGTACTTC

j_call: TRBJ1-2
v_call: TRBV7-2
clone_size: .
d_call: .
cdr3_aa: CASSLPFRGNYGYTF
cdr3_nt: TGTGCCAGCAGCTTACCTTTTCGGGGAAACTATGGCTACACCTTC

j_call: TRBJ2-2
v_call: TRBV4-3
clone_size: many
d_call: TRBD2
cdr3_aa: CASSQGFSGRNTGELFF
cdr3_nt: TGCGCCAGCAGCCAAGGCTTTAGCGGGAGGAACACCGGGGAGCTGTTTTTT

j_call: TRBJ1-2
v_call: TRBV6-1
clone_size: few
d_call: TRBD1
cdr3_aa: CASIRRDSYYGYTF
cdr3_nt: TGTGCCAGCATTCGCCGGGACAGCTACTATGGCTACACCTTC

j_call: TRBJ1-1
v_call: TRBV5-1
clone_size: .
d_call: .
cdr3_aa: CASSSRLSGSSEAFF
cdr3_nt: TGCGCCAGCAGCTCCCGTCTTTCGGGCAGTAGTGAAGCTTTCTTT

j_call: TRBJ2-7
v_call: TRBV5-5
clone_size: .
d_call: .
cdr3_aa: CASEDLRDFGFDEQYF
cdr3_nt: TGTGCCAGCGAGGATCTTAGGGACTTTGGATTCGACGAGCAGTACTTC

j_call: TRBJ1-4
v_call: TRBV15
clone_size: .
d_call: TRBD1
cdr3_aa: CATSSGQATNEKLFF
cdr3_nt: TGTGCCACCAGCAGCGGACAGGCAACTAATGAAAAACTGTTTTTT

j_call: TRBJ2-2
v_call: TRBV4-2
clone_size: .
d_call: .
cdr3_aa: CASSQDRHSNTGELFF
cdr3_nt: TGTGCCAGCAGCCAAGATCGCCACTCGAACACCGGGGAGCTGTTTTTT

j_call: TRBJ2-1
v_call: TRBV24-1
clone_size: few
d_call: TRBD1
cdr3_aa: CATRTRGYNEQFF
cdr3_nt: TGTGCCACCAGAACCAGGGGGTACAATGAGCAGTTCTTC

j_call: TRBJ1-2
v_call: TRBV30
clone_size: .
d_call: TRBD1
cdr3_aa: CAWSSGTGINYGYTF
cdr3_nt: TGTGCCTGGTCTTCCGGGACAGGGATAAACTATGGCTACACCTTC

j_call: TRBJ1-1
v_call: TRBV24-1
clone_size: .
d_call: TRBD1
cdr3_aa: CATSDRTGVEAFF
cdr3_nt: TGTGCCACCAGTGATCGGACAGGGGTCGAAGCTTTCTTT

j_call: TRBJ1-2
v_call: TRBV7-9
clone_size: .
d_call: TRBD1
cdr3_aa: CASSSLWTGSAGYTF
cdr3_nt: TGTGCCAGCAGCTCCCTCTGGACAGGTTCGGCCGGCTACACCTTC

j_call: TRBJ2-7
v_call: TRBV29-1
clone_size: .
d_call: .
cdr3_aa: CSVVGIFYEQYF
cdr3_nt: TGCAGCGTTGTAGGGATCTTCTACGAGCAGTACTTC

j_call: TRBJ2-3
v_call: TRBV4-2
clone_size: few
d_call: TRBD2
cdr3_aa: CASSQEGTRWGRYGTDTQYF
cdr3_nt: TGTGCCAGCAGCCAAGAGGGGACTAGATGGGGCCGATATGGCACAGATACGCAGTATTTT

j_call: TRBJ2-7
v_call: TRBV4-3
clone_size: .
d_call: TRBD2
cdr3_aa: CASSQVRTSGNEQYF
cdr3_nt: TGCGCCAGCAGCCAAGTAAGGACTAGCGGGAACGAGCAGTACTTC

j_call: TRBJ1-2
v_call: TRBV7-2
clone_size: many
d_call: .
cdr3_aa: CASSLGGPLNYGYTF
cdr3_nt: TGTGCCAGCAGCTTAGGGGGACCGCTAAACTATGGCTACACCTTC

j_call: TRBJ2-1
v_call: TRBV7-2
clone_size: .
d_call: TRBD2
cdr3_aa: CASSPRLAGVGNEQFF
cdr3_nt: TGTGCCAGCAGCCCAAGGTTAGCGGGAGTAGGAAATGAGCAGTTCTTC

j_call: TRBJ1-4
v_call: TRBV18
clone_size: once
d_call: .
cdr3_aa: CASSPPWGDQHKLFF
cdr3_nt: TGTGCCAGCTCACCACCGTGGGGGGACCAACACAAACTGTTTTTT

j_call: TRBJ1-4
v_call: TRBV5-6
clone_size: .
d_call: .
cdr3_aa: CASSFLGPNEKLFF
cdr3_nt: TGTGCCAGCAGCTTTTTGGGTCCAAATGAAAAACTGTTTTTT

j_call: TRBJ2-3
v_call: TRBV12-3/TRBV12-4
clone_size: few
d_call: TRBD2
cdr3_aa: CASTPGGDTQYF
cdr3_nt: TGTGCCAGCACCCCGGGGGGGGATACGCAGTATTTT

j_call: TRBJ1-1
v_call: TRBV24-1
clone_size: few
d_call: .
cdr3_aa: CATSSDGVNTEAFF
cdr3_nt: TGTGCCACCAGCTCAGACGGGGTGAACACTGAAGCTTTCTTT